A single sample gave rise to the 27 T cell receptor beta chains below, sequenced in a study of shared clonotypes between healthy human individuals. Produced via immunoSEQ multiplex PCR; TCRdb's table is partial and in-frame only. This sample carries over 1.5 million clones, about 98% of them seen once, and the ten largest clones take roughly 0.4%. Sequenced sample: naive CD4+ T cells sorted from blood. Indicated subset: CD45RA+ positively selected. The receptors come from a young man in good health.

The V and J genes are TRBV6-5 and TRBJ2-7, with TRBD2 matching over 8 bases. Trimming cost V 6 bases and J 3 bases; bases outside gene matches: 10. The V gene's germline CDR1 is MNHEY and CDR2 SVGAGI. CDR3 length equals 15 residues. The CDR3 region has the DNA TGTGCCAGCAGCTCCCGGGTAGCGGGAAACTACGAGCAGTACTTC. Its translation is CASSSRVAGNYEQYF.

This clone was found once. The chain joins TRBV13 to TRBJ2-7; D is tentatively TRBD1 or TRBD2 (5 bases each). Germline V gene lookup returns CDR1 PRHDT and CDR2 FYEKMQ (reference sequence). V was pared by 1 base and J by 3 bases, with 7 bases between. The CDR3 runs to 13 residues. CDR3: CASSLVGVYEQYF. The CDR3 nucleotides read TGTGCCAGCAGCTTAGTGGGGGTCTACGAGCAGTACTTC.

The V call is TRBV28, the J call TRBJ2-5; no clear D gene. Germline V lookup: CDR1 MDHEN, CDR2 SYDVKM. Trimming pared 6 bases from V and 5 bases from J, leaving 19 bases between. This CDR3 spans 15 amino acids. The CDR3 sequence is CASSAQALGRETQYF. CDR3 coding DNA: TGTGCCAGCAGCGCTCAAGCCCTGGGCAGGGAGACCCAGTACTTC. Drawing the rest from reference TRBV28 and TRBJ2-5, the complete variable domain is DVKVTQSSRYLVKRTGEKVFLECVQDMDHENMFWYRQDPGLGLRLIYFSYDVKMKEKGDIPEGYSVSREKKERFSLILESASTNQTSMYLCASSAQALGRETQYFGPGTRLLVL.

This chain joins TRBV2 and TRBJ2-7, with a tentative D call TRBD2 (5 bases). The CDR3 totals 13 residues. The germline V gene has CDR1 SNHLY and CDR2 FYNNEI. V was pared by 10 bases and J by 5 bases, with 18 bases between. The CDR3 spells CATRGGTKDEQYF. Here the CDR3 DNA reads TGTGCCACCCGTGGAGGAACTAAGGACGAGCAGTACTTC.

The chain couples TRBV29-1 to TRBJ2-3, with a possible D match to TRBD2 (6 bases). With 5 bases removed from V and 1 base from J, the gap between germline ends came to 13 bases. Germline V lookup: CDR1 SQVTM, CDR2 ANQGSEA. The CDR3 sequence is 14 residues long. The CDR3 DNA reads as TGCAGCGTTCGCGTCGGGAGTCGCACAGATACGCAGTATTTT. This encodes CSVRVGSRTDTQYF.

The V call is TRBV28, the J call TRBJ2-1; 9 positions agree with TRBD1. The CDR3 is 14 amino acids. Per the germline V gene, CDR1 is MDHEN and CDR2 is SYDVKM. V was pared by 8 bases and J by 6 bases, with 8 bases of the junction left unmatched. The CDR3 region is CASYRDRAINEQFF. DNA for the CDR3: TGTGCCAGCTACCGGGACAGGGCCATCAATGAGCAGTTCTTC.

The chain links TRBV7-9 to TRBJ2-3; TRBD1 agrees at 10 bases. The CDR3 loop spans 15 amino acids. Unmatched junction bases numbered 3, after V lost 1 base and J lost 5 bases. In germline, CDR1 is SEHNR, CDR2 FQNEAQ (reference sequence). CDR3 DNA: TGTGCCAGCAGCTTAGGGCGGACAGGGGGAGATACGCAGTATTTT. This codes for CASSLGRTGGDTQYF.

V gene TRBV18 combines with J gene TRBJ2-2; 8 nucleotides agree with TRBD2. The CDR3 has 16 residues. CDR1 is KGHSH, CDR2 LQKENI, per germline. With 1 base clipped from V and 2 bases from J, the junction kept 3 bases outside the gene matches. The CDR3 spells CASSPLTSGNTGELFF. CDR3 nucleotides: TGTGCCAGCTCACCACTTACTAGCGGAAACACCGGGGAGCTGTTTTTT.

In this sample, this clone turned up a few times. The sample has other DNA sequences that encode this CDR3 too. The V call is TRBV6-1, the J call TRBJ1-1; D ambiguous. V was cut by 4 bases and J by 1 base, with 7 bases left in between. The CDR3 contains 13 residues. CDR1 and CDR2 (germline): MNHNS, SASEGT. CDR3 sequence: CASSVTGNTEAFF. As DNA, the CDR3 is TGTGCCAGCAGTGTTACGGGGAACACTGAAGCTTTCTTT.

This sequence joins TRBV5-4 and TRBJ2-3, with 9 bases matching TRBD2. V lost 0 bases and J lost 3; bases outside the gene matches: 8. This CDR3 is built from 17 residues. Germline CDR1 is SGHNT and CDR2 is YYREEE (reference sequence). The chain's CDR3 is CASSLGGGRAVTDTQYF. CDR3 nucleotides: TGTGCCAGCAGCTTGGGTGGCGGGAGGGCCGTAACAGATACGCAGTATTTT. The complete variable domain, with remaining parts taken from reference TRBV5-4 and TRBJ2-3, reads ETGVTQSPTHLIKTRGQQVTLRCSSQSGHNTVSWYQQALGQGPQFIFQYYREEENGRGNFPPRFSGLQFPNYSSELNVNALELDDSALYLCASSLGGGRAVTDTQYFGPGTRLTVL.

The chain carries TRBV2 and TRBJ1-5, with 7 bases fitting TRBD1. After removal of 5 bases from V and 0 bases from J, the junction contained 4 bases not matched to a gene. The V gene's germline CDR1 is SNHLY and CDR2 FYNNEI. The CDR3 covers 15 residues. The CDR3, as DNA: TGTGCCAGCAGTTTCGGGACAGCTAGCAATCAGCCCCAGCATTTT. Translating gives CASSFGTASNQPQHF.

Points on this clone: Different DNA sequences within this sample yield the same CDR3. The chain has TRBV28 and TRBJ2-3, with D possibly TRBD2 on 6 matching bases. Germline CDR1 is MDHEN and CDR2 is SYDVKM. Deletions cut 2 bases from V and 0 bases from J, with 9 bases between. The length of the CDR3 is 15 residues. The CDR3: CASSLGGTSTDTQYF. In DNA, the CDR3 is TGTGCCAGCAGTTTAGGGGGGACTAGCACAGATACGCAGTATTTT.

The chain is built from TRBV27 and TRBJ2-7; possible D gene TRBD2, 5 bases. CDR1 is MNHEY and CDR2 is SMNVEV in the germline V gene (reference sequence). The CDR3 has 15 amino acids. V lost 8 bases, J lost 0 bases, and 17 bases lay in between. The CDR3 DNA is TGTGCCAGCGCACCGGGCGGGTGGAACTCCTACGAGCAGTACTTC. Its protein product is CASAPGGWNSYEQYF.

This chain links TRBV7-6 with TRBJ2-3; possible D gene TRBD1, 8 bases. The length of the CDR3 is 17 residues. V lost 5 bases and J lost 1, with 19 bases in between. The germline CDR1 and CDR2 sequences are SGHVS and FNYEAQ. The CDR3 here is CASSQWTGTKGTDTQYF. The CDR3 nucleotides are TGTGCCAGCAGCCAATGGACAGGGACTAAGGGCACAGATACGCAGTATTTT.

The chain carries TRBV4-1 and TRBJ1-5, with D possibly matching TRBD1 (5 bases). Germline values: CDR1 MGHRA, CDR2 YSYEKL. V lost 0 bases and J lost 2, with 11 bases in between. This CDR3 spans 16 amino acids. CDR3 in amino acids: CASSQDSPGRNQPQHF. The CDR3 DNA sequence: TGCGCCAGCAGCCAAGATTCGCCAGGGCGCAATCAGCCCCAGCATTTT.

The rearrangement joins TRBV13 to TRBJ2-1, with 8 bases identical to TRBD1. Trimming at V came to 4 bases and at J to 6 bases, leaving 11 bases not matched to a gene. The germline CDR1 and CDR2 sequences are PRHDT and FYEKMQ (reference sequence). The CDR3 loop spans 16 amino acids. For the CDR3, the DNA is TGTGCCAGCAGCTCAAGGGACAGGCCGGGACTCAATGAGCAGTTCTTC. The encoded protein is CASSSRDRPGLNEQFF.

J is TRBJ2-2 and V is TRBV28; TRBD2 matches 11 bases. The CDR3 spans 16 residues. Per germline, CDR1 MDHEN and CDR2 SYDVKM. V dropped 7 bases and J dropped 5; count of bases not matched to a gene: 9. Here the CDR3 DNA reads TGTGCCAGCATATCACTAGCGGGAGTTCGAACCGGGGAGCTGTTTTTT. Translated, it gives CASISLAGVRTGELFF. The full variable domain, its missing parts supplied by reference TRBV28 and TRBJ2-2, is DVKVTQSSRYLVKRTGEKVFLECVQDMDHENMFWYRQDPGLGLRLIYFSYDVKMKEKGDIPEGYSVSREKKERFSLILESASTNQTSMYLCASISLAGVRTGELFFGEGSRLTVL.

The DNA of the CDR3 is TGCAGTGCAAGGGGACAGATCGAACTGTTTTTT. It is translated as CSARGQIELFF. The rearrangement uses TRBV20-1 and TRBJ1-4; 7 bases are a match to TRBD1. Germline values: CDR1 DFQATT, CDR2 SNEGSKA (reference sequence). V trimming: 6 bases; J trimming: 12 bases; junction bases outside the gene matches: 7. The CDR3 consists of 11 residues.

CDR3 sequence: CSVVLSGRADTQYF. The DNA for the CDR3 is TGCAGCGTTGTACTTAGCGGGAGAGCAGATACGCAGTATTTT. The chain joins TRBV29-1 to TRBJ2-3; 9 bases are a match to TRBD2. Unmatched junction bases numbered 6, after V lost 4 bases and J lost 4 bases. Germline lookup yields CDR1 SQVTM and CDR2 ANQGSEA. The CDR3 extends over 14 amino acids.

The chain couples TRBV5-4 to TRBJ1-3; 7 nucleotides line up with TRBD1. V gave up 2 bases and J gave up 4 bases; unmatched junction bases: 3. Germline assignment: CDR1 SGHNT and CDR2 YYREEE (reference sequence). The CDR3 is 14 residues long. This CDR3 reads CASSLQGPGNTIYF. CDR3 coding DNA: TGTGCCAGCAGCTTACAGGGGCCGGGAAACACCATATATTTT.

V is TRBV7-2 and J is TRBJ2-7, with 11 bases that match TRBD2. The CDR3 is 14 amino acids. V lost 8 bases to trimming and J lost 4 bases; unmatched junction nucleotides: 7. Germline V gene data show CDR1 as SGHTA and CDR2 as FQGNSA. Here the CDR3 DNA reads TGTGCCAGCGGGCTAGCGGGAGGATTGTACGAGCAGTACTTC. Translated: CASGLAGGLYEQYF.

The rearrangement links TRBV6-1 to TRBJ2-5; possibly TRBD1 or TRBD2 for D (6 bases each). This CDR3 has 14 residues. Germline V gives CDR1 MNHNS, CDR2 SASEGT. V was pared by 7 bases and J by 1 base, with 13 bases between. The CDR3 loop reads CASTRGGLQETQYF. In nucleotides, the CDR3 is TGTGCCAGCACCAGAGGGGGACTCCAAGAGACCCAGTACTTC.

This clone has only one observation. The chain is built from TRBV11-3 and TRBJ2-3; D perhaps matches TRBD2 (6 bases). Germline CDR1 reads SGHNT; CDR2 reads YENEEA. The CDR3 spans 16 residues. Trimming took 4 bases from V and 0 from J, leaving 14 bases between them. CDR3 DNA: TGTGCCAGCAGCTCCGGGGGAGGTGATAGCACAGATACGCAGTATTTT. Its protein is CASSSGGGDSTDTQYF. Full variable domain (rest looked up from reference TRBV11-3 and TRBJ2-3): EAGVVQSPRYKIIEKKQPVAFWCNPISGHNTLYWYLQNLGQGPELLIRYENEEAVDDSQLPKDRFSAERLKGVDSTLKIQPAELGDSAVYLCASSSGGGDSTDTQYFGPGTRLTVL.

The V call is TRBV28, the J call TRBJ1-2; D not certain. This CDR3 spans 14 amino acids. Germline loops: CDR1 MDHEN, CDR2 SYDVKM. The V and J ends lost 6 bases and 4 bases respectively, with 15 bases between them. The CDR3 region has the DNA TGTGCCAGCAGCCCCCAACAGCGAACCTATGGCTACACCTTC. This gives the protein CASSPQQRTYGYTF.

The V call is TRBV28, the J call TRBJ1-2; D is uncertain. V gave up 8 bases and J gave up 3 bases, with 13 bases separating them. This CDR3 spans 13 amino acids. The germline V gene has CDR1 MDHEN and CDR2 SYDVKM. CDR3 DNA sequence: TGTGCCAGCTCCCCCATGGGGTACTATGGCTACACCTTC. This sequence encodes CASSPMGYYGYTF.

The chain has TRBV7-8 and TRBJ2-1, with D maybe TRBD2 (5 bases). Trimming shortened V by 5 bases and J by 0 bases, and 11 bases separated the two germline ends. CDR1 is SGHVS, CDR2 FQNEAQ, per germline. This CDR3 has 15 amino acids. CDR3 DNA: TGTGCCAGCAGCGCACAGAGGGCCTCCTACAATGAGCAGTTCTTC. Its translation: CASSAQRASYNEQFF.

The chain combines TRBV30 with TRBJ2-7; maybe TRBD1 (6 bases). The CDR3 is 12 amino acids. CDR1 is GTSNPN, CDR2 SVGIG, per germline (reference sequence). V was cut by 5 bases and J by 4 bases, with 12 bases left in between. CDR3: CAWGQRAYEQYF. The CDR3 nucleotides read TGTGCCTGGGGACAGAGGGCTTACGAGCAGTACTTC.